One sample yielded the 6 T cell receptor beta chains listed below, sequenced in a study of long-term antiretroviral therapy in people with HIV. Assay version v3.0 of immunoSEQ was used, and it was run at survey level. Libraries were prepared by immunoSEQ multiplex PCR; TCRdb keeps only in-frame clonotypes and omits some of them. In the table there are 20,000 to 25,000 clones, 70% to 90% of which are singletons. The material sequenced was unsorted PBMCs, taken 1.6 years after starting antiretroviral therapy. The receptor set was obtained from a man aged 40-55 years with HIV.

The V and J genes are TRBV30 and TRBJ2-6; D unresolved. The CDR3 is made up of 18 amino acids. CDR1 is GTSNPN and CDR2 is SVGIG in the germline V gene (reference sequence). With 0 bases removed from V and 0 bases from J, the gap between germline ends came to 15 bases. The CDR3 nucleotides read TGTGCCTGGAGTGTAGTTGGCCGAGGCCTCTCTGGGGCCAACGTCCTGACTTTC. Translating gives CAWSVVGRGLSGANVLTF.

The chain is built from TRBV27 and TRBJ1-6; maybe TRBD1 (6 bases). The germline V and J ends were trimmed by 5 bases and 9 bases, with 17 bases remaining between them. This CDR3 has 15 amino acids. Germline V lookup: CDR1 MNHEY, CDR2 SMNVEV (reference sequence). As DNA, the CDR3 is TGTGCCAGCAGTCCCGGGACGTTAGGGGGTTCACCCCTCCACTTT. Amino acids: CASSPGTLGGSPLHF.

The J gene is TRBJ2-3, the V gene TRBV11-3; 8 bases match TRBD1. Per the germline V gene, CDR1 is SGHNT and CDR2 is YENEEA. The V and J ends lost 6 bases and 3 bases, in that order; junction bases with no gene match: 14. This CDR3 region has 17 residues. This CDR3 reads CASSQPPGQGWTDTQYF. DNA for the CDR3: TGTGCCAGCAGTCAACCCCCCGGACAGGGCTGGACAGATACGCAGTATTTT. Filled out from reference TRBV11-3 and TRBJ2-3, the complete variable domain reads EAGVVQSPRYKIIEKKQPVAFWCNPISGHNTLYWYLQNLGQGPELLIRYENEEAVDDSQLPKDRFSAERLKGVDSTLKIQPAELGDSAVYLCASSQPPGQGWTDTQYFGPGTRLTVL.

This clone was detected only a few times. The CDR3 nucleotides read TGTGCCACCAGCAGAGGCAGGGGAAACAATCAGCCCCAGCATTTT. Translating it yields CATSRGRGNNQPQHF. V and J are TRBV15 and TRBJ1-5, with D tentatively TRBD1 (6 bases). Germline CDR1 is LNHNV and CDR2 is YYDKDF (reference sequence). CDR3 size: 15 residues. V was clipped by 1 base and J by 3 bases, with 10 bases between them.

This clone was counted a single time. The gene calls are TRBV13 and TRBJ1-6; 7 bases are shared with TRBD1. This CDR3 has 14 residues. Germline V gene data show CDR1 as PRHDT and CDR2 as FYEKMQ (reference sequence). After removal of 4 bases from V and 9 bases from J, the junction contained 6 bases not matched to a gene. The CDR3, as DNA: TGTGCCAGCAGCTATCAGGGGGGGAGTTCACCCCTCCACTTT. The encoded protein is CASSYQGGSSPLHF.

The chain is built from TRBV4-2 and TRBJ1-4; D ambiguous. The CDR3 extends over 17 amino acids. CDR1 LGHNA and CDR2 YNFKEQ come from the germline V gene. V lost 0 bases to trimming and J lost 0 bases, with 11 bases between them. The DNA for the CDR3 is TGTGCCAGCAGCCAAGACGGCTCAGGAGCAACTAATGAAAAACTGTTTTTT. This codes for CASSQDGSGATNEKLFF.